These T cell receptor beta chains were read from a single sample in a study of blood T cell repertoires in COVID-19. Clones were sequenced by immunoSEQ multiplex PCR, and TCRdb holds only the in-frame ones, with some missing. The sample lists 25,000 to 35,000 clones, about 90% occurring once. The sample taken for sequencing was peripheral blood. These receptors were obtained from a man aged 50 or older with active COVID-19. The CDR3 runs from the conserved cysteine through the conserved F or W. A D gene is named only where the DNA matches it firmly. For some rows the clone size is stated as once, few or many, or as a class when expanded; others skip it.

v_gene	d_gene	abundance	len	j_gene	CDR3aa	CDR3nt
TRBV27	TRBD2	-	15	TRBJ2-2	CASSPLAVWGGELFF	TGTGCCAGCAGTCCGCTAGCGGTGTGGGGCGGGGAGCTGTTTTTT
TRBV6-6	-	-	14	TRBJ1-4	CATRTGSTNEKLFF	TGTGCCACCAGAACAGGGTCAACTAATGAAAAACTGTTTTTT
TRBV21-1	-	-	19	TRBJ2-1	CASSKPLPAGGQVRHEQFF	TGTGCCAGCAGCAAACCCTTGCCAGCGGGAGGGCAAGTTCGTCATGAGCAGTTCTTC
TRBV15	TRBD1	-	14	TRBJ1-5	CATRDRGRGQPQHF	TGTGCCACCAGGGACAGGGGCCGGGGGCAGCCCCAGCATTTT
TRBV6-6	-	-	16	TRBJ2-7	CASSYSSARYPDEQYF	TGTGCCAGCAGTTACTCTAGCGCACGATATCCGGACGAGCAGTACTTC
TRBV20-1	TRBD1	-	12	TRBJ1-2	CSASVGTGGYTF	TGCAGTGCTAGTGTTGGGACAGGTGGCTACACCTTC
TRBV30	-	-	14	TRBJ2-1	CAWSLPGMFHEQFF	TGTGCCTGGAGTCTCCCGGGGATGTTCCATGAGCAGTTCTTC
TRBV11-2	TRBD1	-	15	TRBJ1-2	CASSLTGTGNYGYTF	TGTGCCAGCAGCTTAACGGGGACAGGGAACTATGGCTACACCTTC
TRBV21-1	-	-	13	TRBJ2-3	CATDSRGADTQYF	TGTGCCACCGACAGCCGCGGGGCAGATACGCAGTATTTT
TRBV6-5	-	-	13	TRBJ1-2	CASSPRGKYGYTF	TGTGCCAGCAGTCCCCGGGGGAAGTATGGCTACACCTTC
TRBV7-2	-	-	14	TRBJ2-2	CASSLYINTGELFF	TGTGCCAGCAGCTTATATATAAACACCGGGGAGCTGTTTTTT
TRBV5-8	-	-	15	TRBJ2-7	CASSLPGGASYEQYF	TGTGCCAGCAGCTTACCCGGAGGGGCATCCTACGAGCAGTACTTC
TRBV6-6	-	-	14	TRBJ2-2	CASRGQGNTGELFF	TGTGCCAGCCGGGGACAAGGGAACACCGGGGAGCTGTTTTTT
TRBV2	-	-	13	TRBJ1-2	CASRAVDTYGYTF	TGTGCCAGCAGAGCGGTAGATACCTATGGCTACACCTTC
TRBV18	-	-	17	TRBJ1-1	CASSPPPGGDGFPEAFF	TGTGCCAGCTCACCACCGCCGGGGGGCGACGGGTTCCCTGAAGCTTTCTTT
TRBV28	-	-	17	TRBJ1-2	CASSFTLEKGSLWGYTF	TGTGCCAGCAGTTTTACCCTAGAGAAAGGGAGTCTATGGGGCTACACCTTC
TRBV5-4	TRBD2	once	14	TRBJ2-5	CATQGTSGGETQYF	TGTGCCACCCAGGGGACTAGCGGGGGGGAGACCCAGTACTTC